The T cell receptor (beta chain) described here comes from a study of siplizumab effects on memory and regulatory T cells. The study's findings and limits: Naive T cells seemed more diverse than memory cells; they also seemed major alloresponse contributors.

Assays examined about 10^5 TCR templates per sample. The assay was immunoSEQ multiplex PCR, and TCRdb's table has in-frame clones only and misses some. Of 60,000 or so clones listed, approximately 93% were seen once; the top ten hold around 40%. Comment on this clone: The antigen remains undetermined.

Germline-derived CDR1 and CDR2 are SNHLY and FYNNEI. V lost 10 bases and J 0 bases, leaving 18 bases between the germline ends. The CDR3 is 16 residues long. This TCR was recovered from a human donor in good health. The chain links TRBV2 to TRBJ2-2; D tentatively fits TRBD1 or TRBD2 (5 bases each). Source material: CD8+ T cells sorted from blood. The CDR3 DNA reads TGTGCCACCTTTAGGGACGGGACCCCGAACACCGGGGAGCTGTTTTTT. This gives the protein CATFRDGTPNTGELFF.